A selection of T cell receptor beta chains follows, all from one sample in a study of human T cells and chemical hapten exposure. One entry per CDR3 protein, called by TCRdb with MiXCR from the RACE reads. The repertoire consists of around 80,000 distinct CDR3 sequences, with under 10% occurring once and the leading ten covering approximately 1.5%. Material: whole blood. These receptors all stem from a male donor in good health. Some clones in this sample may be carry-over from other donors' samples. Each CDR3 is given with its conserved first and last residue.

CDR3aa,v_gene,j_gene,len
CASSKARGRLTDTQYF,TRBV21-1,TRBJ2-3,16
CASSFRLGQGNTEAFF,TRBV27,TRBJ1-1,16
CASSLGGTANEKLFF,TRBV7-2,TRBJ1-4,15
CASSLDRVNNEQFF,TRBV5-1,TRBJ2-1,14
CASSLVAGGGTNEKLFF,TRBV7-9,TRBJ1-4,17
CASSQGWGGLPSTDTQYF,TRBV4-2,TRBJ2-3,18
CASSSGTGNTGELFF,TRBV5-4,TRBJ2-2,15
CASSQRGQVNQPQHF,TRBV3-1,TRBJ1-5,15
CASSHGAAKANTGELFF,TRBV6-5,TRBJ2-2,17
CASSEKGTNQPQHF,TRBV10-2,TRBJ1-5,14
CASSVGGGTYNSPLHF,TRBV5-1,TRBJ1-6,16
CASSPGTSGGAGEQFF,TRBV4-2,TRBJ2-1,16
CASSLFFGQEISSYNSPLHF,TRBV7-9,TRBJ1-6,20
CASSSVGQGVYEQYF,TRBV19,TRBJ2-7,15
CSVEDGLNTGELFF,TRBV29-1,TRBJ2-2,14
CASSRAGIPDTQYF,TRBV6-2/TRBV6-3,TRBJ2-3,14
CASSPRGLAGPDNEQFF,TRBV7-9,TRBJ2-1,17
CSVSEGSSSYNSPLHF,TRBV20-1,TRBJ1-6,16
CASSSEQGVLAYEQYF,TRBV27,TRBJ2-7,16
CASSLAWVEDSPLHF,TRBV11-2,TRBJ1-6,15
CATSQGAFQPQHF,TRBV6-4,TRBJ1-5,13
CASSGQGSDTQYF,TRBV12-3/TRBV12-4,TRBJ2-3,13
CSVEGRQGVFTDTQYF,TRBV29-1,TRBJ2-3,16
CASSTTTGMNTEAFF,TRBV5-5,TRBJ1-1,15
CASSSRTGGDGNQPQHF,TRBV12-3/TRBV12-4,TRBJ1-5,17
CASSNLQTQTFYNEQFF,TRBV27,TRBJ2-1,17
CASSYSPTGNYGYTF,TRBV6-5,TRBJ1-2,15
CASSLAGRGTNEKLFF,TRBV7-8,TRBJ1-4,16
CASGIERGYTF,TRBV12-3/TRBV12-4,TRBJ1-2,11
CASSRDRVDTGELFF,TRBV7-2,TRBJ2-2,15
CASSLGTSGSNEQFF,TRBV4-2,TRBJ2-1,15
CASRRRGQGSNQPQHF,TRBV2,TRBJ1-5,16
CASSPDRGYNEQFF,TRBV13,TRBJ2-1,14
CASSQDSAPSSYEQYF,TRBV4-3,TRBJ2-7,16
CASSRLRQREGQEQFF,TRBV7-9,TRBJ2-1,16
CASSPVGTGDEKLFF,TRBV7-6,TRBJ1-4,15
CASASAVADTQYF,TRBV7-9,TRBJ2-3,13
CASSSSGRSDTQYF,TRBV12-3/TRBV12-4,TRBJ2-3,14
CASSLTGGEDEKLFF,TRBV12-3/TRBV12-4,TRBJ1-4,15
CAGSLGRQGGQPQHF,TRBV7-2,TRBJ1-5,15
CATSIMVPKTGFYNEQFF,TRBV15,TRBJ2-1,18
CAIGSGTPYYNEQFF,TRBV10-3,TRBJ2-1,15
CASSQDPGATDTQYF,TRBV3-1,TRBJ2-3,15
CASSYHRIIPYEQFF,TRBV6-2/TRBV6-3,TRBJ2-1,15
CASSMGTSGYEQYF,TRBV12-3/TRBV12-4,TRBJ2-7,14
CASSQDPHRGGEQYF,TRBV14,TRBJ2-7,15
CASSLPRQGDIYEQYF,TRBV5-1,TRBJ2-7,16
CSARRGSQFEAFF,TRBV20-1,TRBJ1-1,13